The rows below give T cell receptor beta chains drawn from one sample of a study of cytomegalovirus exposure and HLA in healthy donors. This table comes from immunoSEQ multiplex PCR, and its TCRdb copy is limited to in-frame clones, with some not included. In the table there are fewer than 200,000 clones, about 70% of which are singletons. The material sequenced was PBMCs. These TCRs come from a woman aged 40-49 years in good health and CMV-seropositive. CDR3s include the opening cysteine and the closing phenylalanine or tryptophan. Fields, in order: CDR3 DNA, CDR3 protein, D gene, clone size, J gene, V gene. D genes are given only for firm matches. Clone size is stated in some rows and not others, as once, few, many or a class when expanded.

CDR3nt: TGCGCCAGCACCAAAGACAGGGGAGGGAATTATGGCTACACCTTC; CDR3aa: CASTKDRGGNYGYTF; d_gene: TRBD1; abundance: few; j_gene: TRBJ1-2; v_gene: TRBV10-1
CDR3nt: TGCGCCAGCAGCTCACCCGGACTAGCGGGAGTAAATGAGCAGTTCTTC; CDR3aa: CASSSPGLAGVNEQFF; d_gene: TRBD2; abundance: .; j_gene: TRBJ2-1; v_gene: TRBV5-1
CDR3nt: TGTGCCAGCAGCCCCTCCGGGACAGGGGACCGAGAGCAGTTCTTC; CDR3aa: CASSPSGTGDREQFF; d_gene: TRBD1; abundance: few; j_gene: TRBJ2-1; v_gene: TRBV7-2
CDR3nt: TGCGCCAGCAGCTTGGGTACAGGGGCAAGTGAAAAACTGTTTTTT; CDR3aa: CASSLGTGASEKLFF; d_gene: TRBD1; abundance: .; j_gene: TRBJ1-4; v_gene: TRBV5-1
CDR3nt: TGTGCCAGCAGCTCCCGGAGGCAGGGGGACCAAATGGGCGAGCAGTACTTC; CDR3aa: CASSSRRQGDQMGEQYF; d_gene: TRBD1; abundance: .; j_gene: TRBJ2-7; v_gene: TRBV5-4
CDR3nt: TGTGCCAGCAGCCTCACGGGGGGATTCCACACCGGGGAGCTGTTTTTT; CDR3aa: CASSLTGGFHTGELFF; d_gene: TRBD2; abundance: .; j_gene: TRBJ2-2; v_gene: TRBV9
CDR3nt: TGTGCCAGCAGTCAAATGAAGGGGTCTGAGCAGTTCTTC; CDR3aa: CASSQMKGSEQFF; d_gene: .; abundance: few; j_gene: TRBJ2-1; v_gene: TRBV27
CDR3nt: TGTGCCAGCAGCTTCACAGAGAACACTGAAGCTTTCTTT; CDR3aa: CASSFTENTEAFF; d_gene: .; abundance: .; j_gene: TRBJ1-1; v_gene: TRBV7-8
CDR3nt: TGTGCCAGTATCCCCCGACAGGGTGAGGGACGAACTGAAGCTTTCTTT; CDR3aa: CASIPRQGEGRTEAFF; d_gene: TRBD1; abundance: .; j_gene: TRBJ1-1; v_gene: TRBV19
CDR3nt: TGCGCCAGCAGCTTGGCAGGCCTGACGTATGGCTCACCCCTCCACTTT; CDR3aa: CASSLAGLTYGSPLHF; d_gene: .; abundance: .; j_gene: TRBJ1-6; v_gene: TRBV5-1
CDR3nt: TGTGCCAGCCGTGACAGGGCCTACGAGCAGTACTTC; CDR3aa: CASRDRAYEQYF; d_gene: TRBD1; abundance: .; j_gene: TRBJ2-7; v_gene: TRBV28
CDR3nt: TGTGCCATCAAGCCCCGGACAGGGACTATAAGCACAGATACGCAGTATTTT; CDR3aa: CAIKPRTGTISTDTQYF; d_gene: .; abundance: .; j_gene: TRBJ2-3; v_gene: TRBV10-3
CDR3nt: TGTGCCAGCAGCGTAGAACAGTTCGGAAACACCATATATTTT; CDR3aa: CASSVEQFGNTIYF; d_gene: .; abundance: once; j_gene: TRBJ1-3; v_gene: TRBV9
CDR3nt: TGTGCCAGCAGTTTATCCCCGACAGGGTTCTACGAGCAGTACTTC; CDR3aa: CASSLSPTGFYEQYF; d_gene: TRBD1; abundance: .; j_gene: TRBJ2-7; v_gene: TRBV28
CDR3nt: TGTGCCAGCAGCGTTGCAGGGGCATGGGGAAACACCATATATTTT; CDR3aa: CASSVAGAWGNTIYF; d_gene: .; abundance: .; j_gene: TRBJ1-3; v_gene: TRBV9
CDR3nt: TGTGCCAGCAGTTTATCCCCCCAGGGCTATGGCTACACCTTC; CDR3aa: CASSLSPQGYGYTF; d_gene: .; abundance: .; j_gene: TRBJ1-2; v_gene: TRBV28
CDR3nt: TGTGCCAGCAGCCTCAGACTAGCGGGGAGCACAGATACGCAGTATTTT; CDR3aa: CASSLRLAGSTDTQYF; d_gene: TRBD2; abundance: .; j_gene: TRBJ2-3; v_gene: TRBV7-2
CDR3nt: TGCGCCAGCAGCTGGACAGGGGGCGAGGATACGCAGTATTTT; CDR3aa: CASSWTGGEDTQYF; d_gene: TRBD1; abundance: few; j_gene: TRBJ2-3; v_gene: TRBV5-1
CDR3nt: TGCGCCAGCAGCCAAGTGGGCATCGGAACTGAAAAACTGTTTTTT; CDR3aa: CASSQVGIGTEKLFF; d_gene: .; abundance: .; j_gene: TRBJ1-4; v_gene: TRBV4-1
CDR3nt: TGTGCCAGCAGTTTGTTAGGGCTAGCGGCCTACGAGCAGTACTTC; CDR3aa: CASSLLGLAAYEQYF; d_gene: TRBD2; abundance: .; j_gene: TRBJ2-7; v_gene: TRBV28
CDR3nt: TGCGCCAGCAGCAGAGACAGGGGGCGGCATGAAAAACTGTTTTTT; CDR3aa: CASSRDRGRHEKLFF; d_gene: TRBD1; abundance: few; j_gene: TRBJ1-4; v_gene: TRBV5-1
CDR3nt: TGTGCCAGCAGCTTAGCGGGTGGGGACAGCTACGAGCAGTACTTC; CDR3aa: CASSLAGGDSYEQYF; d_gene: TRBD1; abundance: .; j_gene: TRBJ2-7; v_gene: TRBV7-2
CDR3nt: TGTGCCAGCAGTTACTCCGGGGGAATGAACACTGAAGCTTTCTTT; CDR3aa: CASSYSGGMNTEAFF; d_gene: .; abundance: .; j_gene: TRBJ1-1; v_gene: TRBV6-5
CDR3nt: TGTGCCAGCAGCTTAGAAGGACAGAACTACAATGAGCAGTTCTTC; CDR3aa: CASSLEGQNYNEQFF; d_gene: .; abundance: .; j_gene: TRBJ2-1; v_gene: TRBV7-3
CDR3nt: TGCGCCAGCAGTGAATTCCCTGGAGGGTATGGCTACCCCTTC; CDR3aa: CASSEFPGGYGYPF; d_gene: .; abundance: few; j_gene: TRBJ1-2; v_gene: TRBV10-1
CDR3nt: TGCGCCAGCAGCCAAACGGTCCCTAATGAAAAACTGTTTTTT; CDR3aa: CASSQTVPNEKLFF; d_gene: .; abundance: .; j_gene: TRBJ1-4; v_gene: TRBV4-3
CDR3nt: TGTGCCAGTAGTATCCCGGGAGGGCCTGGGGAGACCCAGTACTTC; CDR3aa: CASSIPGGPGETQYF; d_gene: TRBD2; abundance: few; j_gene: TRBJ2-5; v_gene: TRBV19
CDR3nt: TGTGCCAGCAGTTTCACGGTAACCGGGGAGCTGTTTTTT; CDR3aa: CASSFTVTGELFF; d_gene: .; abundance: .; j_gene: TRBJ2-2; v_gene: TRBV28
CDR3nt: TGTGCCAGCAGCTTATATCAAACGGGGAGCAATCAGCCCCAGCATTTT; CDR3aa: CASSLYQTGSNQPQHF; d_gene: .; abundance: few; j_gene: TRBJ1-5; v_gene: TRBV7-8
CDR3nt: TGTGCCAGTGGGACTAGCGGGAGAGGCATAGAGACCCAGTACTTC; CDR3aa: CASGTSGRGIETQYF; d_gene: TRBD2; abundance: .; j_gene: TRBJ2-5; v_gene: TRBV19
CDR3nt: TGTGCCAGCAGCGTAGAAGGGGCTGGTAATTCACCCCTCCACTTT; CDR3aa: CASSVEGAGNSPLHF; d_gene: .; abundance: .; j_gene: TRBJ1-6; v_gene: TRBV9
CDR3nt: TGTGCCAGTAGTACCCGACAGAGGATGAACACTGAAGCTTTCTTT; CDR3aa: CASSTRQRMNTEAFF; d_gene: .; abundance: .; j_gene: TRBJ1-1; v_gene: TRBV19
CDR3nt: TGTGCCAGCAGTTCCCGGGACAGGGGTCGCTACACTGAAGCTTTCTTT; CDR3aa: CASSSRDRGRYTEAFF; d_gene: TRBD1; abundance: .; j_gene: TRBJ1-1; v_gene: TRBV6-6
CDR3nt: TGCGCCAGCAGCCAAGTTCCACGGTATAGCAACTATGGCTACACCTTC; CDR3aa: CASSQVPRYSNYGYTF; d_gene: .; abundance: .; j_gene: TRBJ1-2; v_gene: TRBV4-1
CDR3nt: TGTGCCAGCAGCCCCCTGGCAGGGTCATTCTATGGCTACACCTTC; CDR3aa: CASSPLAGSFYGYTF; d_gene: .; abundance: few; j_gene: TRBJ1-2; v_gene: TRBV9
CDR3nt: TGTGCCAGTAGTCCCCTCTTGGGGCGGGAGGCGAACACCGGGGAGCTGTTTTTT; CDR3aa: CASSPLLGREANTGELFF; d_gene: TRBD2; abundance: few; j_gene: TRBJ2-2; v_gene: TRBV19
CDR3nt: TGTGCCAGCAGCCAAGTTCCGGGTTCCTACAGGGAAATGAACACTGAAGCTTTCTTT; CDR3aa: CASSQVPGSYREMNTEAFF; d_gene: .; abundance: once; j_gene: TRBJ1-1; v_gene: TRBV14
CDR3nt: TGTGCCAGCAGCAAGGTACAGGGGGGAGGGACTGAAGCTTTCTTT; CDR3aa: CASSKVQGGGTEAFF; d_gene: TRBD1; abundance: .; j_gene: TRBJ1-1; v_gene: TRBV7-2
CDR3nt: TGTGCCAGCTCACCGGATGGAACCGGGACAGGGGTAACTAAGCCCCAGCATTTT; CDR3aa: CASSPDGTGTGVTKPQHF; d_gene: TRBD1; abundance: .; j_gene: TRBJ1-5; v_gene: TRBV18
CDR3nt: TGTGCCAGCTCACCAGGGGGTCCCGGGACAGGGTATGGCTACACCTTC; CDR3aa: CASSPGGPGTGYGYTF; d_gene: TRBD1; abundance: .; j_gene: TRBJ1-2; v_gene: TRBV18
CDR3nt: TGTGCCAGCAGCGTAGACGTAGGGCTAGCAGGCAATGAGCAGTTCTTC; CDR3aa: CASSVDVGLAGNEQFF; d_gene: .; abundance: few; j_gene: TRBJ2-1; v_gene: TRBV9
CDR3nt: TGTGCCAGCAGCAGAGGGACTAGCCGAACTTTCACAGATACGCAGTATTTT; CDR3aa: CASSRGTSRTFTDTQYF; d_gene: TRBD2; abundance: .; j_gene: TRBJ2-3; v_gene: TRBV7-3
CDR3nt: TGTGCTAGTGGTTTGACCGGACTGGAGTCAGATACGCAGTATTTT; CDR3aa: CASGLTGLESDTQYF; d_gene: .; abundance: .; j_gene: TRBJ2-3; v_gene: TRBV12-5
CDR3nt: TGTGCCAGCAGTGCCCGGGACAGGGAAGCTTTCTTT; CDR3aa: CASSARDREAFF; d_gene: TRBD1; abundance: .; j_gene: TRBJ1-1; v_gene: TRBV27
CDR3nt: TGTGCCAGCAGACGGGGTGACACCTACGAGCAGTACTTC; CDR3aa: CASRRGDTYEQYF; d_gene: .; abundance: .; j_gene: TRBJ2-7; v_gene: TRBV27
CDR3nt: TGTGCCAGCAGTAGGGGCCCGAACTATGGCTACACCTTC; CDR3aa: CASSRGPNYGYTF; d_gene: .; abundance: few; j_gene: TRBJ1-2; v_gene: TRBV25-1